One and the same sample provided the 32 T cell receptor beta chains below, sequenced in a study of T cells in Graves' hyperthyroidism and ophthalmopathy. Amplification targeted TCR beta CDR3 regions from RNA transcripts. Researchers ran a first-round RT-PCR on the TCR CDR3 using the HTBI primer set. MiXCR, applied by TCRdb to the multiplex PCR reads, yields one record per CDR3 protein. The sample consists of hundreds of thousands of distinct CDR3 sequences, 20% to 25% of them appearing once. The sequenced material came from blood. These TCRs come from a man aged 30 to 39 with Graves' ophthalmopathy.

This clonotype has just a few counts. The chain combines TRBV7-9 with TRBJ2-5; TRBD2 matches 8 bases. J gave up 4 bases and V 6 bases, and 7 bases lay outside the gene matches. The germline CDR1 and CDR2 sequences are SEHNR and FQNEAQ (reference sequence). The CDR3 consists of 14 residues. This CDR3 is CASSPSGWGETQYF. DNA for the CDR3: TGTGCCAGCAGTCCTAGCGGGTGGGGAGAGACCCAGTACTTC.

This clonotype occurred a few times. The V and J genes are TRBV10-3 and TRBJ1-1; tentatively, D is TRBD1 (6 bases). Germline V CDR1 and CDR2: ENHRY, SYGVKD. Trimming removed 5 bases at V and 1 base at J, with 14 bases between. The CDR3 loop spans 15 amino acids. The CDR3 protein is CAISKQGMGNTEAFF. The DNA for the CDR3 is TGTGCCATCAGTAAACAGGGAATGGGGAACACTGAAGCTTTCTTT.

This clonotype was seen only a few times. The chain uses TRBV20-1 and TRBJ2-7; TRBD2 matches at 7 bases. J was trimmed by 6 bases and V by 5 bases; bases with no gene match: 10. The CDR3 has 13 residues. Germline loops: CDR1 DFQATT, CDR2 SNEGSKA (reference sequence). This CDR3 reads CSAGWTRSREQYF. CDR3 DNA sequence: TGCAGTGCTGGTTGGACTAGGTCGCGCGAGCAGTACTTC.

This clonotype showed up just a few times. The J gene is TRBJ2-7, the V gene TRBV30; no clear D. The CDR3 is made up of 12 amino acids. Germline V gives CDR1 GTSNPN, CDR2 SVGIG (reference sequence). V shed 3 bases and J shed 2 bases, with 8 bases lying between them. The CDR3 coding sequence is TGTGCCTGGAGGCGCGGCCCCTACGAGCAGTACTTC. Protein: CAWRRGPYEQYF. Using reference TRBV30 and TRBJ2-7 for the parts outside the CDR3, the full variable domain is SQTIHQWPATLVQPVGSPLSLECTVEGTSNPNLYWYRQAAGRGLQLLFYSVGIGQISSEVPQNLSASRPQDRQFILSSKKLLLSDSGFYLCAWRRGPYEQYFGPGTRLTVT.

This clonotype was found a few times. This rearrangement joins TRBV18 to TRBJ1-2; unclear D gene. V was pared by 2 bases and J by 7 bases, with 20 bases between. The germline CDR1 and CDR2 sequences are KGHSH and LQKENI. The CDR3 has 16 amino acids. CDR3 DNA sequence: TGTGCCAGCTCACCAATTCCTTCAGTCGGCCCAAGTGGCTACACCTTC. It translates to CASSPIPSVGPSGYTF. The complete variable domain, with remaining parts taken from reference TRBV18 and TRBJ1-2, reads NAGVMQNPRHLVRRRGQEARLRCSPMKGHSHVYWYRQLPEEGLKFMVYLQKENIIDESGMPKERFSAEFPKEGPSILRIQQVVRGDSAAYFCASSPIPSVGPSGYTFGSGTRLTVV.

This clonotype was seen many times. J is TRBJ2-1 and V is TRBV12-3 or TRBV12-4; D is possibly TRBD1 (6 bases). The CDR3 spans 16 residues. V gave up 2 bases and J gave up 2 bases, with 13 bases separating them. CDR3: CASSLPSRGTYNEQFF. CDR3 nucleotide sequence: TGTGCCAGCAGTTTACCCTCGAGGGGGACCTACAATGAGCAGTTCTTC.

The sample holds a few counts of this clonotype. The rearrangement links TRBV29-1 to TRBJ2-7; a possible D gene is TRBD1 (5 bases). CDR1 SQVTM and CDR2 ANQGSEA come from the germline V gene. With 5 bases removed from V and 4 bases from J, the gap between germline ends came to 15 bases. The CDR3 has 13 residues. The CDR3 is CSVFPRQPYEQYF. CDR3 bases: TGCAGCGTTTTTCCGAGACAGCCTTACGAGCAGTACTTC.

This rearrangement joins TRBV3-1 to TRBJ2-2, with 15 bases that match TRBD2. Germline CDR1 reads LGHDT; CDR2 reads YNNKEL (reference sequence). This CDR3 contains 19 residues. V lost 2 bases and J lost 8; bases outside the gene matches: 12. The CDR3, as DNA: TGTGCCAGCAGCCAACTCCACCGGACTAGCGGGAGGGCCGAAGGGGAGCTGTTTTTT. It is translated as CASSQLHRTSGRAEGELFF. Using reference TRBV3-1 and TRBJ2-2 for the parts outside the CDR3, the full variable domain is DTAVSQTPKYLVTQMGNDKSIKCEQNLGHDTMYWYKQDSKKFLKIMFSYNNKELIINETVPNRFSPKSPDKAHLNLHINSLELGDSAVYFCASSQLHRTSGRAEGELFFGEGSRLTVL.

The chain carries TRBV19 and TRBJ1-1; the D is unclear. Trimming took off 10 bases at V and 1 base at J, with 16 bases between the two ends. Per the germline V gene, CDR1 is LNHDA and CDR2 is SQIVND (reference sequence). This CDR3 is built from 14 residues. Here the CDR3 reads CATKIGRGNTEAFF. The CDR3 region has the DNA TGTGCCACCAAAATTGGACGGGGGAACACTGAAGCTTTCTTT.

In this sample, this clonotype turned up many times. The genes are TRBV28 and TRBJ2-5; the D is unclear. Germline CDR1 reads MDHEN; CDR2 reads SYDVKM. With 5 bases removed from V and 4 bases from J, the gap between germline ends came to 23 bases. This CDR3 has 17 residues. CDR3 amino acids: CASSPPLQTAAGETQYF. CDR3 nucleotide sequence: TGTGCCAGCAGTCCCCCCCTCCAGACGGCGGCAGGAGAGACCCAGTACTTC.

This clonotype was recorded at least ten times. The chain recombines TRBV5-1 with TRBJ1-1, with no clear D. V shed 0 bases and J shed 3 bases, with 12 bases lying between them. In germline, CDR1 is SGHRS, CDR2 YFSETQ. This CDR3 region has 15 residues. The chain's CDR3 is CASSLAGVRDTEAFF. The CDR3 region has the DNA TGCGCCAGCAGCTTGGCCGGGGTGAGGGACACTGAAGCTTTCTTT.

In its sample, this clonotype was seen many times. The V gene is TRBV2, the J gene TRBJ1-1, with D hard to call. The CDR3 contains 14 residues. CDR1 SNHLY and CDR2 FYNNEI come from the germline V gene. V was clipped by 2 bases and J by 4 bases, with 11 bases between them. Here the CDR3 DNA reads TGTGCCAGCAGTGAATACGGATTACGCACTGAAGCTTTCTTT. Its translation: CASSEYGLRTEAFF.

The rearrangement joins TRBV7-6 to TRBJ2-1; 8 bases are a match to TRBD2. The germline CDR1 and CDR2 sequences are SGHVS and FNYEAQ. The V gene end was trimmed by 1 base and the J gene end by 8 bases; junction bases not matched to a gene: 7. The CDR3 loop spans 15 amino acids. Here the CDR3 reads CASSLEVTGRDEQFF. Here the CDR3 DNA reads TGTGCCAGCAGCTTAGAGGTTACCGGGAGGGATGAGCAGTTCTTC.

This clonotype was picked up many times. V gene TRBV20-1 combines with J gene TRBJ2-1; 7 bases align to TRBD2. The trim removed 5 bases at V and 3 bases at J, leaving 4 bases unmatched. Germline V lookup: CDR1 DFQATT, CDR2 SNEGSKA (reference sequence). The CDR3 spans 13 residues. CDR3 nucleotide sequence: TGCAGTGCTGCGGGAGATGTCTACAATGAGCAGTTCTTC. It encodes CSAAGDVYNEQFF.

This clonotype was seen ten or more times. The J gene is TRBJ2-3, the V gene TRBV28; no reliable D call. Germline CDR1 and CDR2: MDHEN and SYDVKM. V lost 4 bases and J 1 base, leaving 9 bases between the germline ends. CDR3 length equals 14 residues. The CDR3 nucleotides read TGTGCCAGCAGTTCGAGTCGGGGCACAGATACGCAGTATTTT. It specifies CASSSSRGTDTQYF.

The table lists this clonotype with many counts. Here the CDR3 reads CASSPRGTGGFQPQHF. For the CDR3, the DNA is TGTGCCAGCAGCCCCCGAGGGACAGGGGGCTTTCAGCCCCAGCATTTT. The chain employs TRBV27 and TRBJ1-5, with 12 bases matching TRBD1. The CDR3 has 16 amino acids. Germline CDR1 reads MNHEY; CDR2 reads SMNVEV (reference sequence). Unmatched junction bases numbered 9, after V lost 6 bases and J lost 6 bases.

This chain links TRBV7-9 with TRBJ2-2, with 7 bases matching TRBD2. V gave up 2 bases and J gave up 6 bases; unmatched junction bases: 6. The CDR3 covers 15 residues. The germline V gene has CDR1 SEHNR and CDR2 FQNEAQ (reference sequence). This chain's CDR3 is CASSLYGLVPGELFF. The CDR3 region has the DNA TGTGCCAGCAGCTTATACGGACTAGTGCCCGGGGAGCTGTTTTTT.

The V call is TRBV7-9, the J call TRBJ1-6, with 7 bases aligning to TRBD1. Germline CDR1 is SEHNR and CDR2 is FQNEAQ (reference sequence). J gave up 0 bases and V 5 bases, and 4 bases lay outside the gene matches. The CDR3 length is 16 residues. The CDR3 nucleotides are TGTGCCAGCAGCCCAGGGGGAAGCTCCTATAATTCACCCCTCCACTTT. This sequence encodes CASSPGGSSYNSPLHF.

This clonotype was observed at least ten times. V gene TRBV27 combines with J gene TRBJ1-1; TRBD1 might be the D (6 bases). The CDR3 spans 15 residues. From germline, CDR1 is MNHEY and CDR2 SMNVEV (reference sequence). The germline V and J ends were trimmed by 4 bases and 0 bases, with 12 bases remaining between them. CDR3 sequence (DNA): TGTGCCAGCAGTTCCATAGGGGACATGAACACTGAAGCTTTCTTT. It translates to CASSSIGDMNTEAFF.

The rearrangement uses TRBV12-3 or TRBV12-4 and TRBJ1-5; D remains unclear. V was pared by 10 bases and J by 3 bases, with 13 bases between. This CDR3 spans 13 amino acids. CDR3 residues: CATGGGLNQPQHF. CDR3 in DNA: TGTGCCACCGGAGGAGGGCTCAATCAGCCCCAGCATTTT.

This clonotype was observed many times. This chain joins TRBV5-1 and TRBJ2-5, with D perhaps TRBD1 (7 bases). Germline V CDR1 and CDR2: SGHRS, YFSETQ. V was shortened by 4 bases and J by 2 bases, with 12 bases between the two germline ends. The CDR3 is 14 amino acids. In DNA form, the CDR3 reads TGCGCCAGCAGCGCGGGACAGTTGCAAGAGACCCAGTACTTC. Protein: CASSAGQLQETQYF.

V usage is TRBV6-6 and J usage is TRBJ2-7; 7 bases are a match to TRBD2. The CDR3 runs 15 residues. V trimming: 0 bases; J trimming: 3 bases; junction bases outside the gene matches: 5. Germline V gene data show CDR1 as MNHNY and CDR2 as SVGAGI (reference sequence). CDR3 loop: CASSYSGGPDYEQYF. DNA for the CDR3: TGTGCCAGCAGTTACTCGGGAGGGCCAGACTACGAGCAGTACTTC.

The chain combines TRBV2 with TRBJ2-5, with a weak D call TRBD1 (7 bases). The CDR3 extends over 14 amino acids. Trimming left V 4 bases short and J 4 bases short, with 13 bases between. Germline assignment: CDR1 SNHLY and CDR2 FYNNEI. CDR3 amino acids: CASSGGGGVETQYF. DNA of the CDR3: TGTGCCAGCAGTGGAGGGGGCGGGGTAGAGACCCAGTACTTC.

CDR3 region: CSAYRAKGYNEQFF. The CDR3 DNA reads as TGCAGTGCTTACCGGGCTAAGGGTTACAATGAGCAGTTCTTC. The J gene is TRBJ2-1, the V gene TRBV20-1, with D uncertain. The CDR3 has 14 residues. Germline CDR1 is DFQATT and CDR2 is SNEGSKA (reference sequence). V lost 5 bases to trimming and J lost 4 bases, with 15 bases between them.

This clonotype was seen repeatedly, ten times or more. The chain uses TRBV27 and TRBJ2-1; maybe TRBD2 (7 bases). The CDR3 has 16 residues. Germline V gives CDR1 MNHEY, CDR2 SMNVEV (reference sequence). Trimming took 0 bases from V and 2 from J, leaving 11 bases between them. CDR3 loop: CASSLSRGGAYNEQFF. The CDR3 DNA follows: TGTGCCAGCAGTTTATCCAGAGGGGGGGCCTACAATGAGCAGTTCTTC.

This clonotype was found many times. The chain couples TRBV28 to TRBJ1-2; possible D gene TRBD1, 5 bases. Trimming pared 6 bases from V and 8 bases from J, leaving 10 bases between. This CDR3 region has 11 residues. CDR1 is MDHEN, CDR2 SYDVKM, per germline. For the CDR3, the DNA is TGTGCCAGCAGAGGACAAGTCGGCTACACCTTC. It translates to CASRGQVGYTF.

This clonotype showed up many times. The chain carries TRBV20-1 and TRBJ2-3, with D unresolved. This CDR3 is 12 amino acids long. CDR1 DFQATT and CDR2 SNEGSKA come from the germline V gene (reference sequence). The V end was cut by 6 bases, the J end by 0 bases, with 7 bases between. The CDR3 coding sequence is TGCAGTGCCATGACTAGCACAGATACGCAGTATTTT. Protein product: CSAMTSTDTQYF.

The V gene is TRBV28, the J gene TRBJ2-1, with D perhaps TRBD1 (6 bases). Germline V lookup: CDR1 MDHEN, CDR2 SYDVKM. V was clipped by 5 bases and J by 5 bases, with 10 bases between them. The CDR3 loop spans 13 amino acids. The CDR3 spells CASSNRTDNEQFF. The CDR3 DNA sequence: TGTGCCAGCAGTAACCGGACAGACAATGAGCAGTTCTTC.

This clonotype was counted many times. CDR3 loop: CASSIYFRGNEQFF. As DNA, the CDR3 is TGTGCCAGCAGCATTTACTTTAGAGGAAATGAGCAGTTCTTC. The chain combines TRBV13 with TRBJ2-1, with D unresolved. Germline loops: CDR1 PRHDT, CDR2 FYEKMQ (reference sequence). V shed 5 bases and J shed 7 bases, with 15 bases lying between them. The CDR3 extends over 14 amino acids.

Only a few counts were recorded for this clonotype. The chain uses TRBV20-1 and TRBJ2-7, with D tentatively TRBD2 (6 bases). The CDR3 length is 13 residues. Per the germline V gene, CDR1 is DFQATT and CDR2 is SNEGSKA (reference sequence). V was trimmed by 6 bases and J by 4 bases, leaving 16 bases between them. The CDR3 DNA sequence: TGCAGTGCGGAGGGAGACTCAAAGTACGAGCAGTACTTC. It translates to CSAEGDSKYEQYF.

This clonotype was detected a few times. The V gene is TRBV2, the J gene TRBJ2-1; D ambiguous. The CDR3 spans 11 residues. Trimming took 2 bases from V and 7 from J, leaving 3 bases between them. Germline-derived CDR1 and CDR2 are SNHLY and FYNNEI. The CDR3 loop is CASSEPNEQFF. CDR3 in DNA: TGTGCCAGCAGTGAACCGAATGAGCAGTTCTTC. Supplemented by reference TRBV2 and TRBJ2-1, the full variable domain reads EPEVTQTPSHQVTQMGQEVILRCVPISNHLYFYWYRQILGQKVEFLVSFYNNEISEKSEIFDDQFSVERPDGSNFTLKIRSTKLEDSAMYFCASSEPNEQFFGPGTRLTVL.

The V and J genes are TRBV6-2 or TRBV6-3 and TRBJ2-1; no clear D. There are 13 residues in the CDR3. Per germline, CDR1 MNHEY and CDR2 SVGEGT. V was trimmed by 4 bases and J by 4 bases, leaving 8 bases between them. CDR3 coding DNA: TGTGCCAGCAGTTCCGAATCTTACAATGAGCAGTTCTTC. Its protein is CASSSESYNEQFF.